Below, one TCR beta chain is given with its context. This clonotype came up many times. Its target antigen remains unknown. There are no base qualities to consult, and no much larger clone falls within one base. This sample was taken from a study of read filtering for tumor transcriptome and immune sequencing (dated by TCRdb to the early 2020s). Turning to the overall study: The cohort had around 16 male and approximately 13 female patients with a mean age of around 66 years, ranging from roughly 45 to 80. Using the same bone marrow samples, the study ran both targeted immune repertoire sequencing and bulk whole-transcriptome sequencing and then compared the TCR repertoires from each method. Under revised international staging, about 8 patients fell into R-ISS I, 15 to 20 into R-ISS II and about 7 into R-ISS III. One of the main goals was to work out a read-filtering strategy for immune repertoire data, in particular whether clonotypes backed by only a single read should be removed. Per sample, about 4.05 to 11 million TCR-region mapped reads were obtained with IR-seq, compared with only about 80 to 1,300 with RNA-seq. After DNase treatment, whole-transcriptome libraries were prepared with the TruSeq RNA Access Library Prep Kit. Overall study results and their limits: Clonotypes were captured by IR-seq at much higher depth and more reliably than by RNA-seq, and smaller IR-seq throughput was sufficient for identification of most shared clonotypes. The correlation between IR-seq and RNA-seq shared clonotype proportions rose when single-read clonotypes were removed. Single-read clonotypes made up about 81.9% of clonotypes but 3% to 3.5% of total reads in IR-seq, and just under 75% of clonotypes and 44.6% of reads in RNA-seq. The sorted CD138-negative fraction was composed of a mixed bone marrow immune population rather than of purified T cells.

Including cysteine and phenylalanine, the CDR3 has 15 amino acids. The DNA shown is the 45-base CDR3, in frame from base 1. Trimming removed 6 bases from V and 6 bases from J; the gene matches leave 10 bases unexplained. Bone marrow was sampled from every patient at the time of active disease. Ficoll-Hypaque density gradient centrifugation was used to isolate the bone marrow mononuclear cells. Myeloma plasma cells were removed and CD138-negative cells were collected by negative selection after labeling with CD138 magnetic microbeads on a MACS separator. Purity of the isolated cells was checked by flow cytometry on an Attune NxT using CD138 antibodies. TRIzol reagent was used to extract total RNA, which was then quantified with a NanoDrop spectrophotometer. Paired RNA-seq and IR-seq were performed on the CD138-negative bone marrow sample of each patient. TCR libraries were built from roughly 440 ng RNA with the Immunoverse kit, using molecular barcoded adaptors covering alpha/delta and beta/gamma chains. TCR library preparation was performed with the same RNA that was used for transcriptome sequencing. TCR libraries were sequenced on an Illumina HiSeq 4000 with 2 x 150 cycles. As for how the authors treated the data: Using MiXCR, which included quality filtering and error correction, TCR reads were aligned to human V, D, J and C references and then assembled into CDR3 clonotypes. The tcR package in R was used for analysis of clonotype counts and gene usage diversity. For inspection of raw mapping reads, RNA-seq reads were mapped by STAR aligner version 2.5.3a onto GRCh37 of the human genome. IR-seq fastq files were randomly downsampled with Seqtk 1.3 to test the effect of sequencing depth on detected clonotypes. Starting from the raw public reads, TCRdb applied fastp trimming at Q25, assembled clones with MiXCR and retained in-frame beta chains. For every CDR3 protein sequence, its rows merge into one entry that carries the most common genes and DNA. TCRdb, not the original authors, processed these V and J calls. The sample records 5,000 to 6,500 distinct CDR3 sequences, 20% to 30% of which are singletons. Roughly half of the sample is taken by the ten largest.

The clonotype was recovered from a donor aged 40 or over with multiple myeloma. Recombination connected TRBV12-3 or TRBV12-4 to TRBJ2-1; 8 middle bases align to TRBD1. Sequencing was performed on a population of CD138-negative cells sorted from bone marrow. Interpreted using the paper, the cell subset or site label stands for: bone marrow mononuclear cells depleted of CD138+ plasma/myeloma cells by negative magnetic selection. The nucleotide sequence reads TGTGCCAGCAGCCCCCGACAGGGGCGAAGCAATGAGCAGTTCTTC. The encoded protein is CASSPRQGRSNEQFF.